Below, 4 T cell receptor beta chains from the same sample are listed, as sequenced in a study of resident and recirculating memory T cells in vitiligo (dated by TCRdb to the late 2010s). Library preparation was by the immunoSEQ multiplex PCR assay. TCRdb carries this immuneACCESS record with in-frame sequences only. Its versions omit some clonotypes, under half of them owing to an unresolved V gene in the studies checked, with the rest unexplained. This sample has about 76,000 clones in its table, and about 91% of those were observed once. The ten largest make up approximately 4.8% of the sample. The sequencing input was blood. The origin of the receptors is a male donor with vitiligo.

V is TRBV19 and J is TRBJ2-3; 10 positions agree with TRBD2. The CDR3 runs 15 residues. CDR1 LNHDA and CDR2 SQIVND come from the germline V gene (reference sequence). Trimming removed 3 bases from V and 5 bases from J; junction bases left unmatched: 5. The CDR3: CASSILAGEGDTQYF. DNA for the CDR3: TGTGCCAGTAGTATCCTAGCGGGAGAAGGAGATACGCAGTATTTT.

V gene TRBV6-5 combines with J gene TRBJ1-2, with D perhaps TRBD1 (5 bases). Trimming removed 7 bases from V and 0 bases from J, with 9 bases in between. The germline V gene has CDR1 MNHEY and CDR2 SVGAGI. The CDR3 contains 13 residues. CDR3 coding DNA: TGTGCCAGCATGCCGACAGCTAACTATGGCTACACCTTC. Its protein is CASMPTANYGYTF.

The CDR3: CASTGTVDQPQHF. DNA of the CDR3: TGTGCCAGCACTGGGACAGTGGATCAGCCCCAGCATTTT. The chain uses TRBV28 and TRBJ1-5; 7 nucleotides line up with TRBD1. CDR1 is MDHEN and CDR2 is SYDVKM in the germline V gene. V lost 7 bases and J lost 5; bases outside the gene matches: 5. The CDR3 loop spans 13 amino acids.

The chain uses TRBV28 and TRBJ1-1; no definite D call. This CDR3 contains 12 residues. Trimming took off 4 bases at V and 7 bases at J, with 10 bases between the two ends. Germline lookup yields CDR1 MDHEN and CDR2 SYDVKM. CDR3 in amino acids: CASSYSRIEAFF. In DNA form, the CDR3 reads TGTGCCAGCAGTTACAGTCGCATTGAAGCTTTCTTT.